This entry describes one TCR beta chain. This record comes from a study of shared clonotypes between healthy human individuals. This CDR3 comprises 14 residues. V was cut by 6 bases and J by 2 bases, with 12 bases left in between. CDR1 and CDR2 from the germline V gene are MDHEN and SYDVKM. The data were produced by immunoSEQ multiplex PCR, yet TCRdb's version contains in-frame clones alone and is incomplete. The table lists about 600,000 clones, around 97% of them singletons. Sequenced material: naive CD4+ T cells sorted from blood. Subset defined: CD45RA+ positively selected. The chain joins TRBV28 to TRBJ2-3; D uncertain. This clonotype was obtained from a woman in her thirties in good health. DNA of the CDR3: TGTGCCAGCAGAGCGACCGTCAACACAGATACGCAGTATTTT. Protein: CASRATVNTDTQYF.